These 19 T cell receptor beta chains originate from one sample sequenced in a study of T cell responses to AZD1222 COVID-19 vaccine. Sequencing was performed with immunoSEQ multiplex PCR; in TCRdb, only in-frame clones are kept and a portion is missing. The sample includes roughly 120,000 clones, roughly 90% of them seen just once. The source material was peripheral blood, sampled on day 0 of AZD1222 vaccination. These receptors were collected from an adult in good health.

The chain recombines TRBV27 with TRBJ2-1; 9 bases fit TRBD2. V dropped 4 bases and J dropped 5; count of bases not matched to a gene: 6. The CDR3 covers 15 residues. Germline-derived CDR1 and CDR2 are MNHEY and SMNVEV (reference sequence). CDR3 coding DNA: TGTGCCAGCAGTTCAGCGGGGGGCCCCAACAATGAGCAGTTCTTC. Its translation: CASSSAGGPNNEQFF.

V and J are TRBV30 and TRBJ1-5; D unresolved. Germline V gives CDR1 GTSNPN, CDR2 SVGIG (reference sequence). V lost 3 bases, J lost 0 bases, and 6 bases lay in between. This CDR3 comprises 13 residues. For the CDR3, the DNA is TGTGCCTGGAGCCTCGGTAGCAATCAGCCCCAGCATTTT. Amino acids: CAWSLGSNQPQHF.

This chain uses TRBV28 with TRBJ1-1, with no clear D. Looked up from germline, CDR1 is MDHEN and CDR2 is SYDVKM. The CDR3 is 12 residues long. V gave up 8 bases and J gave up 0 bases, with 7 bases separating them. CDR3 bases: TGTGCCAGCGCATGGATGAACACTGAAGCTTTCTTT. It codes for CASAWMNTEAFF.

CDR3 nucleotides: TGTGCCAGTAGTTCAACAGGTTTAAATTCACCCCTCCACTTT. This translates into CASSSTGLNSPLHF. This chain uses TRBV19 with TRBJ1-6; weak D call: TRBD1 (5 bases). The CDR3 runs 14 residues. The V gene's germline CDR1 is LNHDA and CDR2 SQIVND (reference sequence). With 5 bases removed from V and 7 bases from J, the gap between germline ends came to 12 bases.

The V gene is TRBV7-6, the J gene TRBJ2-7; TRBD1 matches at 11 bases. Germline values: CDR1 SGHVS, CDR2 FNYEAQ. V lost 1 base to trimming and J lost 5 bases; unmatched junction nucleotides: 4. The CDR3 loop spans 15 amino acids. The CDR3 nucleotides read TGTGCCAGCAGCTTAGGGGGACAGGGGGGCCACGAGCAGTACTTC. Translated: CASSLGGQGGHEQYF.

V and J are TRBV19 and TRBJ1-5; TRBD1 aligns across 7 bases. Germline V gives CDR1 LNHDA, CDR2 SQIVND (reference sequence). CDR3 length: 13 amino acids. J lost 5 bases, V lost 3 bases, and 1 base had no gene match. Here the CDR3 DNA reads TGTGCCAGTAGTATCCAGGGGGATCAGCCCCAGCATTTT. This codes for CASSIQGDQPQHF. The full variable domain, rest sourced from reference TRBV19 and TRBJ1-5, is DGGITQSPKYLFRKEGQNVTLSCEQNLNHDAMYWYRQDPGQGLRLIYYSQIVNDFQKGDIAEGYSVSREKKESFPLTVTSAQKNPTAFYLCASSIQGDQPQHFGDGTRLSIL.

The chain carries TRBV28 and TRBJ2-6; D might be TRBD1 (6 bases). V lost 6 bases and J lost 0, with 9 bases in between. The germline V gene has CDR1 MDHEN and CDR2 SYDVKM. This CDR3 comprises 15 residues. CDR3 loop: CASSLGASGANVLTF. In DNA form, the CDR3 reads TGTGCCAGCAGCCTGGGGGCCTCTGGGGCCAACGTCCTGACTTTC.

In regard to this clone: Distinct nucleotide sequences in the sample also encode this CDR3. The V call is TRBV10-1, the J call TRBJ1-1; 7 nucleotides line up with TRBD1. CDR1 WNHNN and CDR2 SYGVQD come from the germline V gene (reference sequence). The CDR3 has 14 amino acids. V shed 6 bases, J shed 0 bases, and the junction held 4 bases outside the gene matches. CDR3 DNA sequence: TGCGCCAGCAGCACCGGGACAGTGAACACTGAAGCTTTCTTT. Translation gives CASSTGTVNTEAFF.

Here the CDR3 reads CASSLRGRVEQFF. The DNA of the CDR3 is TGTGCCAGCAGCCTACGGGGGCGGGTTGAGCAGTTCTTC. This chain links TRBV11-3 with TRBJ2-1; TRBD1 or TRBD2 may be the D gene (6 bases each). Trimming took off 5 bases at V and 9 bases at J, with 14 bases between the two ends. The CDR3 is 13 amino acids. Germline CDR1 and CDR2: SGHNT and YENEEA.

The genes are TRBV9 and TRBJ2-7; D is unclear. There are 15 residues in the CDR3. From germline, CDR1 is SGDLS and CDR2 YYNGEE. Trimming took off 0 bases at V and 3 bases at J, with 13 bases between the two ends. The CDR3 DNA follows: TGTGCCAGCAGCGTAGCTATAGGGAACCTCTACGAGCAGTACTTC. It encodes CASSVAIGNLYEQYF.

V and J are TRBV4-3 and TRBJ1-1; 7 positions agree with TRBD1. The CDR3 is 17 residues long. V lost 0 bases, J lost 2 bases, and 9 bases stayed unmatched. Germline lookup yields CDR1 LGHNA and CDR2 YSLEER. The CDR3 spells CASSQDPPGQRNTEAFF. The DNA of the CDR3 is TGCGCCAGCAGCCAAGATCCCCCGGGACAGAGAAACACTGAAGCTTTCTTT.

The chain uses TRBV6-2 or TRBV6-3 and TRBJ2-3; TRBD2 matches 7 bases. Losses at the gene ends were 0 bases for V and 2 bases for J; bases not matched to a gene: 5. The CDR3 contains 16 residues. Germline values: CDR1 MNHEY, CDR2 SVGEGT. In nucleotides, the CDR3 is TGTGCCAGCAGTTACTCGGAACTAGCGTTCACAGATACGCAGTATTTT. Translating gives CASSYSELAFTDTQYF.

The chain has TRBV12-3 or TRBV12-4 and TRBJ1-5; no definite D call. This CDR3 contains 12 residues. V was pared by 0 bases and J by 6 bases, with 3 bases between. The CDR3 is CASSLASQPQHF. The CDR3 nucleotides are TGTGCCAGCAGTTTAGCTAGTCAGCCCCAGCATTTT.

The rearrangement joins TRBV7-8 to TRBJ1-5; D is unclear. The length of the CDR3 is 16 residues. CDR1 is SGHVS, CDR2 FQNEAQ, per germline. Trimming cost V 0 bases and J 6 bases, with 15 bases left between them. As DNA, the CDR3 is TGTGCCAGCAGCTTAGCGCGTCTCAGGTGGGGTCAGCCCCAGCATTTT. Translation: CASSLARLRWGQPQHF.

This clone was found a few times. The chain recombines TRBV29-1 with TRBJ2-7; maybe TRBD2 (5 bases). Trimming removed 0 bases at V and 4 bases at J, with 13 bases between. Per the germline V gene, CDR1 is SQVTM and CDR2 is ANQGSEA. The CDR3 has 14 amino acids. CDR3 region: CSVEERYGSYEQYF. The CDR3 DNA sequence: TGCAGCGTTGAAGAGAGATATGGGAGTTACGAGCAGTACTTC.

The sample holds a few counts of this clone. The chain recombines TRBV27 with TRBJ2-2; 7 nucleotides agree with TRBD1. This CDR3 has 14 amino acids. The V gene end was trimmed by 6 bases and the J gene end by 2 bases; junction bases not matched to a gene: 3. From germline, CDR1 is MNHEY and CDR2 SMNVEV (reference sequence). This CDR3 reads CASRGDSNTGELFF. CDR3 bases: TGTGCCAGCAGGGGGGACAGCAACACCGGGGAGCTGTTTTTT.

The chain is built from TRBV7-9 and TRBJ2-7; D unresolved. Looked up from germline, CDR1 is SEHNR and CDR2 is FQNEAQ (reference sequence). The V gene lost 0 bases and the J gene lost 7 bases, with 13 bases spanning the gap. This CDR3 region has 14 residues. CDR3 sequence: CASSLAPTVLEQYF. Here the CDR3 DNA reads TGTGCCAGCAGCTTAGCCCCGACGGTTCTTGAGCAGTACTTC.

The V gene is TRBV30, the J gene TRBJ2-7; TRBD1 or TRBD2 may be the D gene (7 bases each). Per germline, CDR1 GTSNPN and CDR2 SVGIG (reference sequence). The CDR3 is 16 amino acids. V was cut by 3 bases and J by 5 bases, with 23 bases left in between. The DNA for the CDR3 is TGTGCCTGGAGCCGGGGGGCAGGGGGGTTTTCGGACGAGCAGTACTTC. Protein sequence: CAWSRGAGGFSDEQYF.

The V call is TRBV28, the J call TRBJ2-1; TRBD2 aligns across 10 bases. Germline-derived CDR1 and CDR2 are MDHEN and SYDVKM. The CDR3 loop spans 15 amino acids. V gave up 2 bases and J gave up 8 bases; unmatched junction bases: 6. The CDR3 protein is CASSLMSSGRYEQFF. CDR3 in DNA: TGTGCCAGCAGTTTAATGTCTAGCGGGAGATATGAGCAGTTCTTC.